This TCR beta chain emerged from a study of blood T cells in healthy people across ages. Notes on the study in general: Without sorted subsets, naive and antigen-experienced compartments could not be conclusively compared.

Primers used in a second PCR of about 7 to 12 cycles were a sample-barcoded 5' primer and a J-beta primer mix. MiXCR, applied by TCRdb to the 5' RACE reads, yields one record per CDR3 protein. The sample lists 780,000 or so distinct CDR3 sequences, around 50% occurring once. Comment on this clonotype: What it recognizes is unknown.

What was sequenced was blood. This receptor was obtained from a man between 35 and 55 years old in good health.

As DNA, the CDR3 is TGTGCCAGCAGCTTAGAGGGGTACAGTACTCAGCCCCAGCATTTT. Translating it yields CASSLEGYSTQPQHF. V and J are TRBV7-2 and TRBJ1-5; maybe TRBD1 (5 bases). This CDR3 contains 15 residues. Per the germline V gene, CDR1 is SGHTA and CDR2 is FQGNSA. Trimming pared 1 base from V and 6 bases from J, leaving 13 bases between.